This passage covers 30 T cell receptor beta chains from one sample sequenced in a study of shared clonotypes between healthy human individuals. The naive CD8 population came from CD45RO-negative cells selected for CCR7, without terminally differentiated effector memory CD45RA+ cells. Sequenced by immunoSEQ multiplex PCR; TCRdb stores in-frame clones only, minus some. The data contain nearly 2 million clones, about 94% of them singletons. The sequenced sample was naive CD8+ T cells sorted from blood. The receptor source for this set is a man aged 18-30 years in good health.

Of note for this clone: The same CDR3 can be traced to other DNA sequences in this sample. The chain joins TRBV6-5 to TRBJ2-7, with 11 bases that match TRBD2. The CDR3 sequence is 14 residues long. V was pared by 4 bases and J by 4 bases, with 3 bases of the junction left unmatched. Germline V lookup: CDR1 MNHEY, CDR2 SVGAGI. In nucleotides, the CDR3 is TGTGCCAGCAGTTTAGGACTAGCGGGTTACGAGCAGTACTTC. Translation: CASSLGLAGYEQYF.

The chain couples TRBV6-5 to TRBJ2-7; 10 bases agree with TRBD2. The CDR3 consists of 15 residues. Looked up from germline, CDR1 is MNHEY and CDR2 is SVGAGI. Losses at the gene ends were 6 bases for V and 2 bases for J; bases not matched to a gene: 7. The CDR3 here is CASSPWTSGAYEQYF. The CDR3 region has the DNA TGTGCCAGCAGCCCCTGGACTAGCGGAGCCTACGAGCAGTACTTC.

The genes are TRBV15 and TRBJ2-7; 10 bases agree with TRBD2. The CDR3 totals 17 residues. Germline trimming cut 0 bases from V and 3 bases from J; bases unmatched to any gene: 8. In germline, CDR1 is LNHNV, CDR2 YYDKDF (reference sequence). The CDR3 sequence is CATSRDSGGLALYEQYF. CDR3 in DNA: TGTGCCACCAGCAGAGATTCGGGGGGACTAGCGCTCTACGAGCAGTACTTC.

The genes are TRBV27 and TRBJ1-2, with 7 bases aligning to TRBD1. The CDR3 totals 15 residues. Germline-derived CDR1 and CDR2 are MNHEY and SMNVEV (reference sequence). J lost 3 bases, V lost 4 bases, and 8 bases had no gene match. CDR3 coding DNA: TGTGCCAGCAGTTCCCAAACAGGGGACTACTATGGCTACACCTTC. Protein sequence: CASSSQTGDYYGYTF.

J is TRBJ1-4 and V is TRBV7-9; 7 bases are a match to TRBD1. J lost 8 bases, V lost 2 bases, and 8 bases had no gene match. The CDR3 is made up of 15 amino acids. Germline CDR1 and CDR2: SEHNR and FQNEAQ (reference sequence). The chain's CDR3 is CASSLRTGSEEKLFF. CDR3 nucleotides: TGTGCCAGCAGCTTAAGGACAGGTAGCGAGGAAAAACTGTTTTTT.

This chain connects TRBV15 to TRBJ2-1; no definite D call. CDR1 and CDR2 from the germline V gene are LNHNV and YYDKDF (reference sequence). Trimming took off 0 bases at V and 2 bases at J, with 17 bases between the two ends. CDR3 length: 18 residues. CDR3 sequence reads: CATSRDLSPVITYNEQFF. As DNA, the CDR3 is TGTGCCACCAGCAGAGATCTTTCGCCCGTTATTACCTACAATGAGCAGTTCTTC. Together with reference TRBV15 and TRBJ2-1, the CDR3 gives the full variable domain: DAMVIQNPRYQVTQFGKPVTLSCSQTLNHNVMYWYQQKSSQAPKLLFHYYDKDFNNEADTPDNFQSRRPNTSFCFLDIRSPGLGDTAMYLCATSRDLSPVITYNEQFFGPGTRLTVL.

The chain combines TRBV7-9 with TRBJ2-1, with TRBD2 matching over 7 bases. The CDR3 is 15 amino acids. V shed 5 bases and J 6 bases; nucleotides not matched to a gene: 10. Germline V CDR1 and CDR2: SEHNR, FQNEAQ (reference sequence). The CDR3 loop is CASSPVLAASNEQFF. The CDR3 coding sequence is TGTGCCAGCAGCCCGGTGCTAGCGGCTTCCAATGAGCAGTTCTTC.

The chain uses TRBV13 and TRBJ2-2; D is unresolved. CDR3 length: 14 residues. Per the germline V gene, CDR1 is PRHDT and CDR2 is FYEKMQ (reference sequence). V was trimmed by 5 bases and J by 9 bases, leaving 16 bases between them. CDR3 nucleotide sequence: TGTGCCAGCAGCCCTCTAGAACGAGACCGGGAGCTGTTTTTT. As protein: CASSPLERDRELFF.

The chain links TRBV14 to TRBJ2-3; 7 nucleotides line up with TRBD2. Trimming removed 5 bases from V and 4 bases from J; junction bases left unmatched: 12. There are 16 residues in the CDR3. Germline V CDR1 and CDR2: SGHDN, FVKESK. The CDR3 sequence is CASSVVGGSVADTQYF. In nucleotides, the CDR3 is TGTGCCAGCAGCGTTGTCGGCGGGAGTGTCGCAGATACGCAGTATTTT.

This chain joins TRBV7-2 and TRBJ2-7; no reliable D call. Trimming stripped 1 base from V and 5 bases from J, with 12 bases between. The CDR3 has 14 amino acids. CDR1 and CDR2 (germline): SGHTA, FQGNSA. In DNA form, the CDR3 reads TGTGCCAGCAGCTTAGAAGAAGGGATCCACGAGCAGTACTTC. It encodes CASSLEEGIHEQYF. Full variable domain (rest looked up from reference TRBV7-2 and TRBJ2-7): GAGVSQSPSNKVTEKGKDVELRCDPISGHTALYWYRQSLGQGLEFLIYFQGNSAPDKSGLPSDRFSAERTGGSVSTLTIQRTQQEDSAVYLCASSLEEGIHEQYFGPGTRLTVT.

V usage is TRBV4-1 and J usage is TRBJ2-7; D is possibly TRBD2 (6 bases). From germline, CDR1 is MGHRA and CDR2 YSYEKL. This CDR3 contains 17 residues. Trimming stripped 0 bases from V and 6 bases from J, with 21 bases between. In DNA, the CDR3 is TGCGCCAGCAGCCAAGATCAGAGCCTTCCCCTCGGGGGCGAGCAGTACTTC. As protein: CASSQDQSLPLGGEQYF.

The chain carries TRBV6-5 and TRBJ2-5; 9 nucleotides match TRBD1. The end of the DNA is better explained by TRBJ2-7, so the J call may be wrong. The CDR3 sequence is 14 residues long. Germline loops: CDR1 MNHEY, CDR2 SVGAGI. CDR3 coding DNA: TGTGCCAGCATCCCGGGACAGGGATACTACGAGCAGTACTTC. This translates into CASIPGQGYYEQYF.

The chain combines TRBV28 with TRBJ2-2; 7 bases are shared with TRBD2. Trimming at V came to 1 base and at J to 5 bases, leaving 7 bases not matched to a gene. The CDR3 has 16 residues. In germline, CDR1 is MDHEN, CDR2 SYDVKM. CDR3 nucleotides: TGTGCCAGCAGTTTATCTCCCAGGGAGGGTACCGGGGAGCTGTTTTTT. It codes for CASSLSPREGTGELFF.

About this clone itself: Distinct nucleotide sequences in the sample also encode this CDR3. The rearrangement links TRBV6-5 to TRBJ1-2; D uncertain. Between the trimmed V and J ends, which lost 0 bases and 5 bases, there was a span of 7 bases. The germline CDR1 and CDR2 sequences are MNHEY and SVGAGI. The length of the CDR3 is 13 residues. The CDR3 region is CASSYSGEYGYTF. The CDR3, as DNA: TGTGCCAGCAGTTACTCGGGAGAATATGGCTACACCTTC.

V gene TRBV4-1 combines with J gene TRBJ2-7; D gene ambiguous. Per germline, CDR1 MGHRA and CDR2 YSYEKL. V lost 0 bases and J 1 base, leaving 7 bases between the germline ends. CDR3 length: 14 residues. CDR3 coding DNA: TGCGCCAGCAGCCAAGACTTCTCATCCTACGAGCAGTACTTC. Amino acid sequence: CASSQDFSSYEQYF.

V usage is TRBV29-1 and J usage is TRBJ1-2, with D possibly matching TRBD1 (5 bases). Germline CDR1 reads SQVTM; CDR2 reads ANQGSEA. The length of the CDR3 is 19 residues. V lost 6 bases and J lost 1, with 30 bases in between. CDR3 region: CSVVPSADTQAHFNYGYTF. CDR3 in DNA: TGCAGCGTCGTACCAAGCGCCGATACACAGGCCCATTTTAACTATGGCTACACCTTC.

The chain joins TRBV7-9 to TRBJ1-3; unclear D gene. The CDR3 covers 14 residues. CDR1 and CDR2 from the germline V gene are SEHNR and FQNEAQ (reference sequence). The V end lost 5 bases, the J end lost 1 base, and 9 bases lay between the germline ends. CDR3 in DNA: TGTGCCAGCAGCCCACCCGGATCTGGAAACACCATATATTTT. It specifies CASSPPGSGNTIYF.

CDR3 amino acids: CASSGQGNSPLHF. Written as DNA, the CDR3 is TGTGCCAGCAGTGGACAGGGGAATTCACCCCTCCACTTT. This chain uses TRBV2 with TRBJ1-6; 8 nucleotides align to TRBD1. Germline V gene lookup returns CDR1 SNHLY and CDR2 FYNNEI. J gave up 7 bases and V 4 bases, and 0 bases lay outside the gene matches. This CDR3 region has 13 residues. Together with reference TRBV2 and TRBJ1-6, the CDR3 gives the full variable domain: EPEVTQTPSHQVTQMGQEVILRCVPISNHLYFYWYRQILGQKVEFLVSFYNNEISEKSEIFDDQFSVERPDGSNFTLKIRSTKLEDSAMYFCASSGQGNSPLHFGNGTRLTVT.

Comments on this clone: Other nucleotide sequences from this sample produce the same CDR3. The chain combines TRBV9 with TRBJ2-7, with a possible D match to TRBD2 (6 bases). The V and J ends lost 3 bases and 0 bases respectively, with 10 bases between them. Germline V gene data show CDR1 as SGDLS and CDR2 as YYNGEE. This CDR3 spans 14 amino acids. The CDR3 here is CASSEGGSSYEQYF. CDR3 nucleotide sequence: TGTGCCAGCAGCGAAGGAGGGAGCTCCTACGAGCAGTACTTC.

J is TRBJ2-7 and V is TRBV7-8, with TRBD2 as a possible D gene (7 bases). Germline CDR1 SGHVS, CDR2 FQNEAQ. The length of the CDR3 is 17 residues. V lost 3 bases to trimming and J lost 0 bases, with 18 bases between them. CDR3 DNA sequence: TGTGCCAGCAGCTTCGGGGCGGGGGACAATAACTCCTACGAGCAGTACTTC. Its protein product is CASSFGAGDNNSYEQYF.

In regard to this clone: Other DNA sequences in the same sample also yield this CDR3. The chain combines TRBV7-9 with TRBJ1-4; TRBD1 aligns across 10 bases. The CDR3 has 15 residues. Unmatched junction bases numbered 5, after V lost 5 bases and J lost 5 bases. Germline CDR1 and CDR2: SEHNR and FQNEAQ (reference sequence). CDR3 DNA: TGTGCCAGCAGCCCGCCGGGACAGGGGAATGAAAAACTGTTTTTT. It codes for CASSPPGQGNEKLFF.

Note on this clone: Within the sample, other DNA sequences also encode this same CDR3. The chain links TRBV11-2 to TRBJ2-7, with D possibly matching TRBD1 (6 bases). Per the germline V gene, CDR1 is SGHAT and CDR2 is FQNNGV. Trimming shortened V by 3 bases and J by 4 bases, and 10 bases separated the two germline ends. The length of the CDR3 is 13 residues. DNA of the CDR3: TGTGCCAGCAGCTTGGGGGCCCGGTACGAGCAGTACTTC. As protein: CASSLGARYEQYF.

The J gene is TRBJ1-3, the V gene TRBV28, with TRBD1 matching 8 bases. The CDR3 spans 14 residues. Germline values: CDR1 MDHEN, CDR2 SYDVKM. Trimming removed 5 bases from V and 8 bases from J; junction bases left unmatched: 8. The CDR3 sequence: CASSPGQAPDTIYF. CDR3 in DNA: TGTGCCAGCAGTCCGGGACAGGCACCCGACACCATATATTTT.

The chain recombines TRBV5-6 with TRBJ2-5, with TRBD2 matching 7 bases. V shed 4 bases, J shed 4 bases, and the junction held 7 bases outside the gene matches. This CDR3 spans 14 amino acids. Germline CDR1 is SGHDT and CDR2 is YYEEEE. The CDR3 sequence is CASSPTREGETQYF. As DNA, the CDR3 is TGTGCCAGCAGCCCTACCAGGGAGGGAGAGACCCAGTACTTC.

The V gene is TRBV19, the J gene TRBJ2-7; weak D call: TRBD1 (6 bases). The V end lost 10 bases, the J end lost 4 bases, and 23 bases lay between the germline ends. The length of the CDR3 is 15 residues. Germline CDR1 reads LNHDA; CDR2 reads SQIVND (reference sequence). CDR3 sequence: CATSVGPGARYEQYF. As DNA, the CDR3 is TGTGCCACTTCAGTAGGGCCAGGGGCTCGATACGAGCAGTACTTC.

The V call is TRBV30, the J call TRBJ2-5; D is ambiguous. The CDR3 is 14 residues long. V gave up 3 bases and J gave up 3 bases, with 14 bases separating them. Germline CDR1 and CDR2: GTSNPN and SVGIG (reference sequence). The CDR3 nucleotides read TGTGCCTGGAGCAGTCACTGGATCGAAGAGACCCAGTACTTC. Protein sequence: CAWSSHWIEETQYF.

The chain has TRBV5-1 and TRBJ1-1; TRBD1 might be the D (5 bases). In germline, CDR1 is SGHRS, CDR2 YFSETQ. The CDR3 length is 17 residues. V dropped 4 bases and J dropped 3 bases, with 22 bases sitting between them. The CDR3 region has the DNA TGCGCCAGCAGCACTGGGGACGGACCTAGATCGGACACTGAAGCTTTCTTT. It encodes CASSTGDGPRSDTEAFF.

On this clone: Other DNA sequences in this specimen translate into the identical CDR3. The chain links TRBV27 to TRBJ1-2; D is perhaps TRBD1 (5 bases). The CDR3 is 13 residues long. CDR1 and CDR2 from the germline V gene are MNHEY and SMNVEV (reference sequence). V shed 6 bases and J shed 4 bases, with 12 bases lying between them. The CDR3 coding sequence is TGTGCCAGCAGCCCGGGGCAGGGCTATGGCTACACCTTC. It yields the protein CASSPGQGYGYTF.

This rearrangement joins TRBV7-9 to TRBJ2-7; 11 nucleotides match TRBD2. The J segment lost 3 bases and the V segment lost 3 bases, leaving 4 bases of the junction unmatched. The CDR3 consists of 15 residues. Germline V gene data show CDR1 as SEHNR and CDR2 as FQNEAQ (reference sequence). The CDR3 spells CASSLTSGIFYEQYF. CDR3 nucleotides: TGTGCCAGCAGCTTGACTAGCGGGATATTCTACGAGCAGTACTTC. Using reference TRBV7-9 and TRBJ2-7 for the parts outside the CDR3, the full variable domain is DTGVSQNPRHKITKRGQNVTFRCDPISEHNRLYWYRQTLGQGPEFLTYFQNEAQLEKSRLLSDRFSAERPKGSFSTLEIQRTEQGDSAMYLCASSLTSGIFYEQYFGPGTRLTVT.

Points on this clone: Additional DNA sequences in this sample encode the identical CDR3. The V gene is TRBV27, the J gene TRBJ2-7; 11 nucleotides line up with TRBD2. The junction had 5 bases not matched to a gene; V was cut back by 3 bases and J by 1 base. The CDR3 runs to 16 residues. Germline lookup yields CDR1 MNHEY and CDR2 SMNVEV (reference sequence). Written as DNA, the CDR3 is TGTGCCAGCAGTTTGGGGCTAGCGGGAGGATCCTACGAGCAGTACTTC. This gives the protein CASSLGLAGGSYEQYF.